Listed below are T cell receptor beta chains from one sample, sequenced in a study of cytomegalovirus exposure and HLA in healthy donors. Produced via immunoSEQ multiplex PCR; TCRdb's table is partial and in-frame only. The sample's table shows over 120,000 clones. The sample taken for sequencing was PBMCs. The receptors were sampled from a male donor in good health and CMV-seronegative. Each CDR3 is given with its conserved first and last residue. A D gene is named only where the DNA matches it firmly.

DNA: TGTGCCACCCGAGACAGGGTGGATGAAAAACTGTTTTTT
CDR3: CATRDRVDEKLFF
J: TRBJ1-4
D: TRBD1
V: TRBV10-3

DNA: TGTGCCAGCATTCCCCGACTACCCCACTCCTACGAGCAGTACTTC
CDR3: CASIPRLPHSYEQYF
J: TRBJ2-7
D: NA
V: TRBV2

DNA: TGCGCCAGCAGCTTCACAGAGATCACAGATACGCAGTATTTT
CDR3: CASSFTEITDTQYF
J: TRBJ2-3
D: NA
V: TRBV5-1

DNA: TGTGCCAGCAGCTCCATTCAGGGTCCCATTGACTCTGAAGCTTTCTTT
CDR3: CASSSIQGPIDSEAFF
J: TRBJ1-1
D: NA
V: TRBV11-2

DNA: TGTGCCAGCAGCTTGGAGGGACAGGGGGTGTATTCACCCCTCCACTTT
CDR3: CASSLEGQGVYSPLHF
J: TRBJ1-6
D: TRBD1
V: TRBV5-4

DNA: TGTGCCAGCAGACGTGGGACAGGGGATTTCAATGAGCAGTTCTTC
CDR3: CASRRGTGDFNEQFF
J: TRBJ2-1
D: TRBD1
V: TRBV7-8

DNA: TGTGCCCTGGGGGGGGTCTCTGGAAACACCATATATTTT
CDR3: CALGGVSGNTIYF
J: TRBJ1-3
D: NA
V: TRBV30

DNA: TGTGCCAGCAGCGTAGGTCCCTCGGTGGTGAACACTGAAGCTTTCTTT
CDR3: CASSVGPSVVNTEAFF
J: TRBJ1-1
D: NA
V: TRBV9

DNA: TGTGCCTTCAATCCACAGGGGGAACAGGGTGGCTACACCTTC
CDR3: CAFNPQGEQGGYTF
J: TRBJ1-2
D: TRBD1
V: TRBV30

DNA: TGCGCCAGCAGTGGTGGGGGACTCTACGAGCAGTACTTC
CDR3: CASSGGGLYEQYF
J: TRBJ2-7
D: NA
V: TRBV10-2

DNA: TGTGCCAGCAGCTCAAGCGGGAGGGGGGTCTTTGGGGGCAATGAGCAGTTCTTC
CDR3: CASSSSGRGVFGGNEQFF
J: TRBJ2-1
D: TRBD2
V: TRBV11-3

DNA: TGTGCCAGCAGTTTTCAAGGCTACACCTTC
CDR3: CASSFQGYTF
J: TRBJ1-2
D: NA
V: TRBV28

DNA: TGTGCCAGCCGGTCCGCGGAGCATACCTCTGGCTACACCTTC
CDR3: CASRSAEHTSGYTF
J: TRBJ1-2
D: NA
V: TRBV6-5

DNA: TGTGCCTGGAGTAGCGGCGCGTTTAGGACCCCGATTAGCAATCAGCCCCAGCATTTT
CDR3: CAWSSGAFRTPISNQPQHF
J: TRBJ1-5
D: NA
V: TRBV30

DNA: TGTGCCAGCAGGAAGGGGGCGTCGGAGACCCAGTACTTC
CDR3: CASRKGASETQYF
J: TRBJ2-5
D: TRBD1
V: TRBV25-1

DNA: TGCGCCAGCAGCTTGAGGGGCTTCTCCTACGAGCAGTACTTC
CDR3: CASSLRGFSYEQYF
J: TRBJ2-7
D: NA
V: TRBV5-1

DNA: TGTGCCAGCAGCTTGGCGCTCGGAGTAGTAGGCACTGAAGCTTTCTTT
CDR3: CASSLALGVVGTEAFF
J: TRBJ1-1
D: NA
V: TRBV5-6

DNA: TGTGCCACCAGCAGAGCGGGGGGGTCCAATCAGCCCCAGCATTTT
CDR3: CATSRAGGSNQPQHF
J: TRBJ1-5
D: NA
V: TRBV15

DNA: TGTGCCAGCAGCCGGGACAGGGACTATGGCTACACCTTC
CDR3: CASSRDRDYGYTF
J: TRBJ1-2
D: TRBD1
V: TRBV11-1

DNA: TGTGCCAGCAGCTTGCCGACGGGGAACACTGAAGCTTTCTTT
CDR3: CASSLPTGNTEAFF
J: TRBJ1-1
D: NA
V: TRBV5-6

DNA: TGTGCCAGCAGTATGACAGTCTCCTACGAGCAGTACTTC
CDR3: CASSMTVSYEQYF
J: TRBJ2-7
D: NA
V: TRBV6-5

DNA: TGTGCCAGCAGTGCCGGGACTAGCGGTGGGAGCACAGATACGCAGTATTTT
CDR3: CASSAGTSGGSTDTQYF
J: TRBJ2-3
D: TRBD2
V: TRBV6-1

DNA: TGTGCCAGCAGCTTAATGTTTTCGGACAATGAGCAGTTCTTC
CDR3: CASSLMFSDNEQFF
J: TRBJ2-1
D: NA
V: TRBV7-6

DNA: TGTGCCAGCAGTTTACAGGGCAGGGGAAGGCCTGGGGCCAACGTCCTGACTTTC
CDR3: CASSLQGRGRPGANVLTF
J: TRBJ2-6
D: NA
V: TRBV27

DNA: TGCAGCGTTGTGGGGACTAGAGGCGTGCAGTACTTC
CDR3: CSVVGTRGVQYF
J: TRBJ2-7
D: TRBD2
V: TRBV29-1

DNA: TGTGCCAGCAGTTTTGGGGACAGGGGGAGTGTTCCCCTCCACTTT
CDR3: CASSFGDRGSVPLHF
J: TRBJ1-6
D: TRBD1
V: TRBV28

DNA: TGTGCCAGCAGCTTAGGAGACAGGGACCTACACGACGAGCAGTACTTC
CDR3: CASSLGDRDLHDEQYF
J: TRBJ2-7
D: TRBD1
V: TRBV13

DNA: TGTGCCAGCAGCTTTTCTGGAGGGCCCAGGGACACTGAAGCTTTCTTT
CDR3: CASSFSGGPRDTEAFF
J: TRBJ1-1
D: NA
V: TRBV5-4

DNA: TGTGCCAGCAGTTTCGGACAGGCTTATGGCTACACCTTC
CDR3: CASSFGQAYGYTF
J: TRBJ1-2
D: TRBD1
V: TRBV28

DNA: TGTGCCAGCAGCCAAGAGACAGGGAGTTACTATGGCTACACCTTC
CDR3: CASSQETGSYYGYTF
J: TRBJ1-2
D: TRBD1
V: TRBV4-2

DNA: TGCAGTGCCTGGGGCGCGGATGGCTACACCTTC
CDR3: CSAWGADGYTF
J: TRBJ1-2
D: NA
V: TRBV20-1

DNA: TGTGCCAGCTCACCCAGGACTACCCAAGAGACCCAGTACTTC
CDR3: CASSPRTTQETQYF
J: TRBJ2-5
D: NA
V: TRBV18

DNA: TGTGCCAGCAGGTTTGCGGTCCAAGAGACCCAGTACTTC
CDR3: CASRFAVQETQYF
J: TRBJ2-5
D: NA
V: TRBV27

DNA: TGCGCCAGCAGCCCTCCGCCGGGACTAGCCTTGTTCTTC
CDR3: CASSPPPGLALFF
J: TRBJ2-1
D: TRBD2
V: TRBV5-1

DNA: TGTGCCAGCAGCTTAAGAGGGACAGGGGGGGCAGATACGCAGTATTTT
CDR3: CASSLRGTGGADTQYF
J: TRBJ2-3
D: TRBD1
V: TRBV7-9

DNA: TGTGCCTGGAGGATACAGGGGCCCGGAAAAGCTTTCTTT
CDR3: CAWRIQGPGKAFF
J: TRBJ1-1
D: TRBD1
V: TRBV30

DNA: TGTGCCAGCAGCTTAGCGGGGGCCGACAATGAGCAGTTCTTC
CDR3: CASSLAGADNEQFF
J: TRBJ2-1
D: NA
V: TRBV7-9

DNA: TGTGCCTGGAGTGACGACAGGTACGAGCAGTACTTC
CDR3: CAWSDDRYEQYF
J: TRBJ2-7
D: NA
V: TRBV30

DNA: TGTGCCAGCGGCAAAACAGGGAATTCTAACTATGGCTACACCTTC
CDR3: CASGKTGNSNYGYTF
J: TRBJ1-2
D: NA
V: TRBV27

DNA: TGTGCCTGGTCCTCGGCAAGACAGGGAATAGGCTATGGCTACACCTTC
CDR3: CAWSSARQGIGYGYTF
J: TRBJ1-2
D: TRBD1
V: TRBV30

DNA: TGCAGCGTTTCGAGAGGAACTAATGAAAAACTGTTTTTT
CDR3: CSVSRGTNEKLFF
J: TRBJ1-4
D: NA
V: TRBV29-1

DNA: TGTGCCACCAGCACTAGGGGCCCCGGTCCAGAGACCCAGTACTTC
CDR3: CATSTRGPGPETQYF
J: TRBJ2-5
D: NA
V: TRBV15

DNA: TGTGCCAGCTCACCACCGCAACAGGGGGCCTACGAGCAGTACTTC
CDR3: CASSPPQQGAYEQYF
J: TRBJ2-7
D: TRBD1
V: TRBV18

DNA: TGTGCCGGAGGGACAGGGAGGTTCTACGAGCAGTACTTC
CDR3: CAGGTGRFYEQYF
J: TRBJ2-7
D: TRBD1
V: TRBV2

DNA: TGTGCCTGGAGTACAGGACAGGAGGACACTGAAGCTTTCTTT
CDR3: CAWSTGQEDTEAFF
J: TRBJ1-1
D: TRBD1
V: TRBV30

DNA: TGTGCCAGTAGTATCCAGGGGGTTAATAGCAATCAGCCCCAGCATTTT
CDR3: CASSIQGVNSNQPQHF
J: TRBJ1-5
D: TRBD1
V: TRBV19